What follows are 22 T cell receptor beta chains derived from one specimen sequenced in a study of OX40 agonist ivuxolimab in advanced cancers. TCRdb's copy holds only in-frame clones and misses some; the assay was immunoSEQ multiplex PCR. The data show around 41,000 clones, with approximately 80% seen just once and about 2.5% held by the top ten. The specimen was CD4+ or CD8+ T cells sorted from blood, collected in a trial of the OX40 agonist ivuxolimab. These receptors were obtained from an adult with an advanced solid tumor such as melanoma, head and neck, liver or kidney cancer.

The table lists this clone with a count of one. The chain links TRBV7-8 to TRBJ1-3, with a tentative D call TRBD1 (5 bases). Germline CDR1 reads SGHVS; CDR2 reads FQNEAQ. This CDR3 region has 14 residues. V lost 3 bases, J lost 4 bases, and 10 bases lay in between. DNA for the CDR3: TGTGCCAGCAGCTTGAGGGGAGGCGGAAACACCATATATTTT. Its protein product is CASSLRGGGNTIYF.

The J gene is TRBJ2-3, the V gene TRBV11-2, with D uncertain. The germline V gene has CDR1 SGHAT and CDR2 FQNNGV. The CDR3 has 14 amino acids. V lost 4 bases to trimming and J lost 0 bases, with 8 bases between them. The CDR3 spells CASSSLGSTDTQYF. CDR3 nucleotides: TGTGCCAGCAGCTCACTTGGTAGCACAGATACGCAGTATTTT.

The rearrangement joins TRBV10-3 to TRBJ2-5, with TRBD2 identical over 7 bases. The CDR3 contains 14 residues. Per germline, CDR1 ENHRY and CDR2 SYGVKD. J gave up 5 bases and V 4 bases, and 7 bases lay outside the gene matches. CDR3 DNA sequence: TGTGCCATCAGTGCCGGGACTATCGGGGAGACCCAGTACTTC. Its translation: CAISAGTIGETQYF.

This chain uses TRBV7-2 with TRBJ2-7; TRBD1 matches 8 bases. The germline V gene encodes CDR1 SGHTA and CDR2 FQGNSA. Trimming at V came to 5 bases and at J to 5 bases, leaving 2 bases not matched to a gene. The CDR3 is 12 amino acids. CDR3 sequence (DNA): TGTGCCAGCAGCCAGGACAGGGACGAGCAGTACTTC. Translated: CASSQDRDEQYF.

This clone was seen more than once but under ten times. The gene calls are TRBV9 and TRBJ2-1; 10 bases match TRBD2. The length of the CDR3 is 15 residues. Germline CDR1 and CDR2: SGDLS and YYNGEE. V shed 4 bases and J 1 base; nucleotides not matched to a gene: 2. The CDR3: CASSRSGRSYNEQFF. The CDR3 region has the DNA TGTGCCAGCAGCCGTAGCGGGAGGTCCTACAATGAGCAGTTCTTC.

V usage is TRBV19 and J usage is TRBJ2-7; perhaps TRBD1 as D (5 bases). V was clipped by 5 bases and J by 2 bases, with 10 bases between them. CDR3 size: 13 residues. Germline V gene sequence: CDR1 LNHDA, CDR2 SQIVND (reference sequence). The CDR3 nucleotides read TGTGCCAGTAGTCTCAGGGCGCCCTACGAGCAGTACTTC. Its translation: CASSLRAPYEQYF.

The chain employs TRBV11-2 and TRBJ2-7; D is perhaps TRBD2 (5 bases). V dropped 5 bases and J dropped 5 bases, with 16 bases sitting between them. Germline V gene data show CDR1 as SGHAT and CDR2 as FQNNGV. This CDR3 is 14 amino acids long. CDR3 nucleotides: TGTGCCAGCAGCCCCGGTGGGAGTTCAAACGAGCAGTACTTC. As protein: CASSPGGSSNEQYF.

This clone is medium-sized by share. V usage is TRBV2 and J usage is TRBJ2-7; 7 bases align to TRBD1. V lost 3 bases to trimming and J lost 12 bases; unmatched junction nucleotides: 14. Germline assignment: CDR1 SNHLY and CDR2 FYNNEI. CDR3 length equals 14 residues. The chain's CDR3 is CASSDDLRDSYPYF. CDR3 coding DNA: TGTGCCAGCAGTGATGATCTACGGGACAGTTATCCGTACTTC.

The chain has TRBV28 and TRBJ1-4, with D unclear. The CDR3 contains 16 residues. The V gene's germline CDR1 is MDHEN and CDR2 SYDVKM. The V end was cut by 6 bases, the J end by 8 bases, with 22 bases between. CDR3: CASSPGEGKVYEKLFF. The CDR3 DNA reads TGTGCCAGCAGCCCCGGGGAGGGAAAGGTTTACGAAAAACTGTTTTTT.

The chain uses TRBV29-1 and TRBJ2-1; TRBD2 matches 10 bases. Trimming at V came to 4 bases and at J to 1 base, leaving 1 base not matched to a gene. CDR1 and CDR2 (germline): SQVTM, ANQGSEA. This CDR3 spans 14 amino acids. The CDR3 coding sequence is TGCAGCGTTGGGACTAGCGGTTCCTACAATGAGCAGTTCTTC. Encoded protein: CSVGTSGSYNEQFF.

This clone ranks as medium-sized. This sequence joins TRBV27 and TRBJ2-7, with 9 nucleotides matching TRBD1. Germline CDR1 and CDR2: MNHEY and SMNVEV (reference sequence). V lost 5 bases, J lost 3 bases, and 5 bases stayed unmatched. The CDR3 is 14 residues long. CDR3 nucleotide sequence: TGTGCCAGCAGTCCCGGACAGGGGTACTACGAGCAGTACTTC. Residues: CASSPGQGYYEQYF.

A remark on this clone: The same CDR3 also results from other DNA sequences found in this sample. The J gene is TRBJ1-4, the V gene TRBV7-2; no reliable D call. CDR3 length equals 15 residues. Trimming stripped 1 base from V and 8 bases from J, with 14 bases between. CDR1 is SGHTA, CDR2 FQGNSA, per germline. CDR3 sequence: CASSLVWGGDEKLFF. The CDR3 nucleotides are TGTGCCAGCAGCTTAGTATGGGGAGGCGACGAAAAACTGTTTTTT.

The chain uses TRBV18 and TRBJ2-5; 7 bases fit TRBD1. CDR1 is KGHSH, CDR2 LQKENI, per germline. The length of the CDR3 is 15 residues. The V and J ends lost 3 bases and 2 bases, in that order; junction bases with no gene match: 6. CDR3 sequence reads: CASSPVQGQQETQYF. The CDR3 nucleotides are TGTGCCAGCTCACCCGTACAGGGGCAACAAGAGACCCAGTACTTC.

This clone was detected only once. The V call is TRBV29-1, the J call TRBJ2-7; D ambiguous. The germline V gene encodes CDR1 SQVTM and CDR2 ANQGSEA. Trimming pared 7 bases from V and 0 bases from J, leaving 16 bases between. This CDR3 is 14 amino acids long. CDR3 nucleotide sequence: TGCAGCGGCCCTGTTTCTATAAGCTCCTACGAGCAGTACTTC. It encodes CSGPVSISSYEQYF.

The V gene is TRBV25-1, the J gene TRBJ2-3; 7 nucleotides agree with TRBD2. The germline CDR1 and CDR2 sequences are MGHDK and SYGVNS. With 6 bases clipped from V and 4 bases from J, the junction kept 1 base outside the gene matches. The CDR3 runs to 12 residues. CDR3 DNA: TGTGCCAGCAGGGGAGGGTCAGATACGCAGTATTTT. Its translation is CASRGGSDTQYF.

This clone was detected a few times. The V gene is TRBV12-5, the J gene TRBJ2-1; D is perhaps TRBD2 (5 bases). The germline gives CDR1 LGHNT, CDR2 FRNRAP. The CDR3 runs to 19 residues. Trimming took off 0 bases at V and 5 bases at J, with 23 bases between the two ends. CDR3 sequence reads: CASGLVLKILWEKDNEQFF. The CDR3 DNA reads as TGTGCTAGTGGTTTGGTACTGAAGATCTTGTGGGAGAAAGACAATGAGCAGTTCTTC.

The chain links TRBV28 to TRBJ2-5; tentatively, D is TRBD1 (6 bases). V lost 2 bases, J lost 5 bases, and 9 bases lay in between. The CDR3 runs 13 residues. The germline V gene has CDR1 MDHEN and CDR2 SYDVKM. Here the CDR3 DNA reads TGTGCCAGCAGTTTAGCTAGGGGGGAGACCCAGTACTTC. Its translation is CASSLARGETQYF.

The rearrangement joins TRBV7-9 to TRBJ2-2; D is uncertain. Germline CDR1 is SEHNR and CDR2 is FQNEAQ (reference sequence). This CDR3 has 14 residues. V was cut by 2 bases and J by 1 base, with 5 bases left in between. CDR3 sequence: CASSLIWNTGELFF. CDR3 nucleotide sequence: TGTGCCAGCAGCTTAATTTGGAACACCGGGGAGCTGTTTTTT.

Comments on this clone: The same CDR3 is also encoded by other DNA sequences in this sample. CDR3 in DNA: TGTGCCAGCAGCCAAGGTTACGAGCAGTACTTC. Translating it yields CASSQGYEQYF. J is TRBJ2-7 and V is TRBV14; D is unresolved. This CDR3 is 11 amino acids long. The germline V and J ends were trimmed by 1 base and 4 bases, with 2 bases remaining between them. The germline V gene encodes CDR1 SGHDN and CDR2 FVKESK.

The table lists this clone with a count of one. The V gene is TRBV18, the J gene TRBJ2-5; 13 nucleotides match TRBD2. The DNA end is more similar to TRBJ2-7, so the J call may be wrong. Germline V CDR1 and CDR2: KGHSH, LQKENI. The CDR3 loop spans 13 amino acids. CDR3: CASGTSGNYEQYF. The CDR3 nucleotides are TGTGCCAGTGGGACTAGCGGGAACTACGAGCAGTACTTC.

In DNA, the CDR3 is TGTGCCAGCAGTTACGGAACCGGGACAGGCTCGTACGGCTACACCTTC. Protein sequence: CASSYGTGTGSYGYTF. The chain is built from TRBV6-5 and TRBJ1-2; TRBD1 matches 8 bases. The germline gives CDR1 MNHEY, CDR2 SVGAGI. CDR3 length equals 16 residues. V lost 2 bases, J lost 8 bases, and 13 bases stayed unmatched.

The V gene is TRBV5-5, the J gene TRBJ1-1; the D gene is possibly TRBD1 (5 bases). V was clipped by 1 base and J by 4 bases, with 8 bases between them. This CDR3 is 13 amino acids long. The V gene's germline CDR1 is SGHKS and CDR2 YYEKEE (reference sequence). CDR3 loop: CASSLFGGTEAFF. DNA of the CDR3: TGTGCCAGCAGCTTGTTTGGGGGCACTGAAGCTTTCTTT.